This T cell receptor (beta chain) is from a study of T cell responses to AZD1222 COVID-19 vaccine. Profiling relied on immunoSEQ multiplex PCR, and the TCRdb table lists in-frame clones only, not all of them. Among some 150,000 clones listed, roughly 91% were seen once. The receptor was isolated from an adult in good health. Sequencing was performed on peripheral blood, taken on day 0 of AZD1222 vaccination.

The CDR3 region is CASSQDWTGGIEQFF. The CDR3, as DNA: TGTGCCAGCAGCCAAGATTGGACAGGGGGCATTGAGCAGTTCTTC. The chain couples TRBV4-2 to TRBJ2-1; 11 bases align to TRBD1. Looked up from germline, CDR1 is LGHNA and CDR2 is YNFKEQ. V gave up 0 bases and J gave up 9 bases; unmatched junction bases: 4. The CDR3 is made up of 15 amino acids.